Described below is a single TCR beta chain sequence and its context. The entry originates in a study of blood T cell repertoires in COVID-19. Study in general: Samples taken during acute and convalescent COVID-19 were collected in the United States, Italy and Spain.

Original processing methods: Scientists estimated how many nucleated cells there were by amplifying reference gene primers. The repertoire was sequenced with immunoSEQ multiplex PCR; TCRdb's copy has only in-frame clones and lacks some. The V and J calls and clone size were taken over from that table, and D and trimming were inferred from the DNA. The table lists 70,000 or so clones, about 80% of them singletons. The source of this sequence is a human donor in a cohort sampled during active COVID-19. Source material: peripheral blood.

The CDR3 DNA follows: TGCAGCGTTGAAGCCCCCGGTCAGCCCCAGCATTTT. Encoded protein: CSVEAPGQPQHF. The gene calls are TRBV29-1 and TRBJ1-5; D is unresolved. Germline values: CDR1 SQVTM, CDR2 ANQGSEA. This CDR3 has 12 residues. V dropped 1 base and J dropped 6 bases, with 7 bases sitting between them. The entire variable domain, with the rest obtained from reference TRBV29-1 and TRBJ1-5, is as follows: SAVISQKPSRDICQRGTSLTIQCQVDSQVTMMFWYRQQPGQSLTLIATANQGSEATYESGFVIDKFPISRPNLTFSTLTVSNMSPEDSSIYLCSVEAPGQPQHFGDGTRLSIL.